Presented here are 2 T cell receptor beta chains from one specimen sequenced in a study of T cell responses to AZD1222 COVID-19 vaccine. Assay used: immunoSEQ multiplex PCR; TCRdb lists only in-frame clones, some missing. This table has approximately 150,000 clones, 85% to 95% appearing once. The sequenced sample was peripheral blood, obtained on day 0 of AZD1222 vaccination. The source is an adult in good health.

The rearrangement links TRBV30 to TRBJ1-6; D is perhaps TRBD1 (5 bases). The germline gives CDR1 GTSNPN, CDR2 SVGIG (reference sequence). The CDR3 totals 18 residues. V gave up 0 bases and J gave up 6 bases, with 21 bases separating them. The CDR3 sequence: CAWSVEPPTGLGNSPLHF. As DNA, the CDR3 is TGTGCCTGGAGTGTAGAGCCTCCAACGGGGCTGGGTAATTCACCCCTCCACTTT.

This clone has a handful of counts. This chain uses TRBV7-9 with TRBJ1-2, with 7 nucleotides matching TRBD1. Looked up from germline, CDR1 is SEHNR and CDR2 is FQNEAQ (reference sequence). CDR3 length: 17 amino acids. The junction had 20 bases not matched to a gene; V was cut back by 5 bases and J by 8 bases. CDR3 residues: CASSPPLLPTGKEGYTF. The CDR3 DNA is TGTGCCAGCAGCCCACCGCTGCTTCCGACAGGGAAAGAAGGCTACACCTTC.